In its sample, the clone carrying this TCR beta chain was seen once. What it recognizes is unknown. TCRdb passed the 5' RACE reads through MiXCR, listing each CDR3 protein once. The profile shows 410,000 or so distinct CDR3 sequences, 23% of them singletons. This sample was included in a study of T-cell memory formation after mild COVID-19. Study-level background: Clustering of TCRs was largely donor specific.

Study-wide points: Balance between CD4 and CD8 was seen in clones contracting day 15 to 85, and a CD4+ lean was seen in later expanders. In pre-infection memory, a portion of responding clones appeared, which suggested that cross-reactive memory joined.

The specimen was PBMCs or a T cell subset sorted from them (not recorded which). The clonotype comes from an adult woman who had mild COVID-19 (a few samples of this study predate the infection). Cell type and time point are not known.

The CDR3 here is CASSQELIGGANEQFF. CDR3 nucleotide sequence: TGTGCCAGCAGCCAAGAACTGATCGGGGGGGCCAATGAGCAGTTCTTC. The J gene is TRBJ2-1, the V gene TRBV3-1, with TRBD2 identical over 8 bases. The V and J ends lost 0 bases and 6 bases, in that order; junction bases with no gene match: 7. The germline CDR1 and CDR2 sequences are LGHDT and YNNKEL (reference sequence). The CDR3 length is 16 residues.